This TCR beta chain was captured in a study of radiotherapy plus CTLA-4 blockade in lung cancer. About the research overall: With 31% of patients having disease control, objective responses were seen in about 17%. Overall study results and limits: In blood, TCR clones derived from the tumor expanded after radiotherapy plus ipilimumab. The authors reported that early blood T cell clone dynamics, with interferon-beta, best predicted response.

Focal radiation plus CTLA-4 blockade with ipilimumab was given to patients with chemo-refractory metastatic non-small-cell lung cancer. The method was immunoSEQ multiplex PCR; TCRdb's version includes in-frame clones alone and lacks a portion of them. Of around 55,000 clones in the sample, approximately 84% were seen once. Germline CDR1 reads SNHLY; CDR2 reads FYNNEI. Deletions cut 4 bases from V and 0 bases from J, with 6 bases between. The CDR3 is 13 residues long. For this clone: Its target is not known.

The TCR was taken from a human donor with non-small cell lung cancer whose response to radiotherapy plus ipilimumab could not be evaluated. Source: peripheral blood, taken from a patient treated with radiotherapy plus ipilimumab. The genes are TRBV2 and TRBJ1-1, with D possibly TRBD1 on 5 matching bases. CDR3 nucleotide sequence: TGTGCCAGCAGTGCAGGGTTGAACACTGAAGCTTTCTTT. Translating it yields CASSAGLNTEAFF.